This note documents a single T cell receptor beta chain sequence. This record comes from a study of blood T cell repertoires in COVID-19. Here immunoSEQ multiplex PCR was the method, and the copy in TCRdb shows in-frame clones only, minus some. The sample lists under 300,000 clones; around 90% were seen once. This TCR was recovered from a woman in her thirties or forties who had recovered from COVID-19. Sequencing was performed on peripheral blood.

The CDR3 sequence: CASSAIRGQREQYF. The CDR3 DNA reads as TGTGCCAGCAGCGCGATAAGGGGACAGAGGGAGCAGTACTTC. V gene TRBV5-6 combines with J gene TRBJ2-7; 7 bases line up with TRBD1. Per germline, CDR1 SGHDT and CDR2 YYEEEE. Trimming cost V 4 bases and J 7 bases; bases outside gene matches: 11. The CDR3 length is 14 residues.